This is a list of T cell receptor beta chains from one sample in a study of CD8 T cells in ankylosing spondylitis. One entry per CDR3 protein results from TCRdb running MiXCR on the 5' RACE reads. The sample shows 150,000 to 200,000 distinct CDR3 sequences, more than 9% of them seen only once. Specimen: blood, either unsorted or a sorted T cell fraction (not recorded which). The source is a male donor with ankylosing spondylitis or in good health (not recorded which). Both conserved end residues are part of each CDR3. Fields, in order: J gene, CDR3 length, D gene, clone size, V gene, CDR3 DNA, CDR3 protein. A D gene is named only where the DNA matches it firmly. A clone size is listed for some rows: how often the clone was seen (once, few, many), or a class if it is expanded.

TRBJ2-7 | 15 | . | few | TRBV3-1 | TGTGCCAGCAGCCAAGATTTCCAGGCAGGGAGGAAGCAGTACTTC | CASSQDFQAGRKQYF
TRBJ2-3 | 15 | TRBD2 | many | TRBV20-1 | TGCAGTGCTGGGACTAGCGGGAGGAGAACAGATACGCAGTATTTT | CSAGTSGRRTDTQYF
TRBJ1-2 | 17 | . | many | TRBV5-1 | TGCGCCAGCAGCCCGGTTGGATCTGGGCAGGGTGACTATGGCTACACCTTC | CASSPVGSGQGDYGYTF
TRBJ2-7 | 14 | . | many | TRBV12-3/TRBV12-4 | TGTGCCAGCAGTTTAGCGCTCGGGACCTACGAGCAGTACTTC | CASSLALGTYEQYF
TRBJ2-3 | 17 | TRBD2 | many | TRBV3-1 | TGTGCCAGCAGCCAAGATGGGACTAGCGGGGGAGGAGATACGCAGTATTTT | CASSQDGTSGGGDTQYF
TRBJ2-6 | 18 | TRBD2 | few | TRBV6-1 | TGTGCCAGCAGTCGGGGGAGGGCGTCCCGCTCTGGGGCCAACGTCCTGACTTTC | CASSRGRASRSGANVLTF
TRBJ1-5 | 15 | . | . | TRBV12-2 | TGTGCAAGTCGCTTAGCCCCCGAAAGCAATCAGCCCCAGCATTTT | CASRLAPESNQPQHF
TRBJ2-5 | 14 | TRBD1 | . | TRBV20-1 | TGCAGTGCTTCGACAGGGTCCCAAGAGGAGACCCAGTACTTC | CSASTGSQEETQYF
TRBJ2-5 | 12 | . | few | TRBV7-2 | TGTGCCAGCACTTCTTCAGGGGAGACCCAGTACTTC | CASTSSGETQYF
TRBJ2-2 | 15 | TRBD1 | many | TRBV9 | TGTGCCAGCAGCGTAACGGGACAGACTCCCGGGGAGCTGTTTTTT | CASSVTGQTPGELFF
TRBJ2-2 | 14 | TRBD1 | many | TRBV12-3/TRBV12-4 | TGTGCCCTCCGGGACAGGGCGAACACCGGGGAGCTGTTTTTT | CALRDRANTGELFF
TRBJ1-1 | 14 | . | many | TRBV4-1 | TGCGCCAGCAGCCAAGAAGGGAGAGGCACTGAAGCTTTCTTT | CASSQEGRGTEAFF
TRBJ1-2 | 13 | . | many | TRBV10-3 | TGTGCCATCAGTGAGACAGAATACTATGGCTACACCTTC | CAISETEYYGYTF
TRBJ1-2 | 11 | . | many | TRBV10-3 | TGTGCCATCAGTAACCCACCAGGCTACACCTTC | CAISNPPGYTF
TRBJ2-7 | 14 | TRBD1 | many | TRBV6-1 | TGTGCCAGCAGTGGGGACAGGGTCGGTTACGAGCAGTACTTC | CASSGDRVGYEQYF
TRBJ1-1 | 15 | TRBD1 | few | TRBV24-1 | TGTGCCACCAGTGATTCAACAGGGGTGAACACTGAAGCTTTCTTT | CATSDSTGVNTEAFF
TRBJ2-5 | 13 | . | many | TRBV15 | TGTGCCACCAGCCTCGCGGTTGAGGAGACCCAGTACTTC | CATSLAVEETQYF
TRBJ2-5 | 20 | TRBD2 | few | TRBV6-2/TRBV6-3 | TGTGCCAGCAGTTACCCCTTAAAGCGGGGCCTTCCCCTTTATGGAGAGACCCAGTACTTC | CASSYPLKRGLPLYGETQYF
TRBJ2-5 | 14 | TRBD2 | many | TRBV20-1 | TGCAGTGCTGGACTAGCGGGATTCCCTCTAGACCAGTACTTC | CSAGLAGFPLDQYF
TRBJ2-3 | 15 | TRBD2 | many | TRBV28 | TGTGCCAGTAACGCGGGGGGGCAGGGCACAGATACGCAGTATTTT | CASNAGGQGTDTQYF
TRBJ2-5 | 13 | . | many | TRBV5-1 | TGCGCCAGCAGCCCCGTTATCCAAGAGACCCAGTACTTC | CASSPVIQETQYF
TRBJ2-7 | 12 | . | many | TRBV20-1 | TGCAGTGCTCTTCGGGACAACTACGAGCAGTACTTC | CSALRDNYEQYF
TRBJ1-5 | 16 | . | many | TRBV28 | TGTGCCAGCAGTTCTGTAATGCGCGGCCCCAATCAGCCCCAGCATTTT | CASSSVMRGPNQPQHF
TRBJ2-1 | 14 | TRBD1 | many | TRBV5-1 | TGCGCCAGCAGCTCGGGGGACAGGGACAATGAGCAGTTCTTC | CASSSGDRDNEQFF
TRBJ2-4 | 15 | . | many | TRBV12-3/TRBV12-4 | TGTGCCAGCAGTCTTCTACAATTAGCCAAAAACATTCAGTACTTC | CASSLLQLAKNIQYF
TRBJ2-7 | 13 | . | many | TRBV20-1 | TGCAGTGCTAGTTCGGCTAGTTCCTACGAGCAGTACTTC | CSASSASSYEQYF
TRBJ2-3 | 14 | . | many | TRBV20-1 | TGCAGTGCTAGGCCCGGGACGACCACAGATACGCAGTATTTT | CSARPGTTTDTQYF
TRBJ1-4 | 15 | . | many | TRBV10-3 | TGTGCCATCAGTGAAATCACCGGGGCTAATGAAAAACTGTTTTTT | CAISEITGANEKLFF
TRBJ2-7 | 15 | . | . | TRBV20-1 | TGCAGTGCTAGAGAAAGGGGCAGATACTCCTACGAGCAGTACTTC | CSARERGRYSYEQYF
TRBJ1-2 | 14 | . | . | TRBV5-1 | TGCGCCGGCAGCTTGGAGGGGACTAACTATGGCTACACCTTC | CAGSLEGTNYGYTF
TRBJ2-3 | 16 | TRBD2 | few | TRBV27 | TGTGCCAGCAGCGGACTAGCCCTTGTAGGGCGAGATACGCAGTATTTT | CASSGLALVGRDTQYF
TRBJ2-2 | 14 | TRBD1 | many | TRBV25-1 | TGTGCCAGCAGAAGACAGGGATCCACCGGGGAGCTGTTTTTT | CASRRQGSTGELFF
TRBJ1-1 | 14 | . | . | TRBV11-2 | TGTGCCAGCAGCTTTAAGGGGGGGGACACTGAAGCTTTCTTT | CASSFKGGDTEAFF
TRBJ2-1 | 16 | . | many | TRBV28 | TGTGCCAGCAGTTCTGACACCTCAGGGATCTACAATGAGCAGTTCTTC | CASSSDTSGIYNEQFF
TRBJ2-3 | 16 | . | many | TRBV12-3/TRBV12-4 | TGTGCCAGCAGTTTAACTCAGCGAATTAACACAGATACGCAGTATTTT | CASSLTQRINTDTQYF
TRBJ1-1 | 13 | TRBD1 | . | TRBV18 | TGTGCCAGCTCACCCGGACAGGACACTGAAGCTTTCTTT | CASSPGQDTEAFF
TRBJ2-3 | 15 | TRBD2 | . | TRBV7-8 | TGTACCAGCAGCTTGTTGGGGGCGGGGGGAGATACGCAGTATTTT | CTSSLLGAGGDTQYF
TRBJ2-3 | 15 | TRBD2 | many | TRBV20-1 | TGCAGTGCTAGAGATCGGAGCGGGAGTACAGATACGCAGTATTTT | CSARDRSGSTDTQYF
TRBJ2-5 | 12 | . | . | TRBV10-3 | TGTGCCATCAGTGGACTGGAAGAGACCCAGTACTTC | CAISGLEETQYF
TRBJ2-7 | 14 | TRBD1 | many | TRBV29-1 | TGCAGCGTTGAAAAGACAGGGGCCCCTACTGAGCAGTACTTC | CSVEKTGAPTEQYF
TRBJ2-3 | 14 | TRBD2 | many | TRBV5-1 | TGCGCCAGCAGCCGGGAGGGAGGCACAGATACGCAGTATTTT | CASSREGGTDTQYF
TRBJ2-7 | 13 | TRBD2 | many | TRBV28 | TGTGCCAGCGTAGGACTAGCTGTGGGCGAGCAGTACTTC | CASVGLAVGEQYF
TRBJ2-3 | 12 | . | few | TRBV7-2 | TGTGCCAGCACCACCTCCACAGATACGCAGTATTTT | CASTTSTDTQYF
TRBJ1-2 | 16 | . | many | TRBV10-3 | TGTGCCATCAGTGGGGGACGGCGCTTAGCTAACTATGGCTACACCTTC | CAISGGRRLANYGYTF
TRBJ2-7 | 13 | . | many | TRBV5-1 | TGCGCCAGCAGCCACTCCTTTAAATACGAGCAGTACTTC | CASSHSFKYEQYF
TRBJ1-4 | 12 | . | many | TRBV20-1 | TGCAGTGCTAGAGGGGGGCCTGAAAAACTGTTTTTT | CSARGGPEKLFF
TRBJ2-1 | 15 | TRBD2 | many | TRBV3-1 | TGTGCCAGCAGAAGCGGGAGGTCGACCTACAATGAGCAGTTCTTC | CASRSGRSTYNEQFF
TRBJ2-7 | 13 | . | few | TRBV12-3/TRBV12-4 | TGTGCCAGCAGTTTAGCCCATACAACCGAGCAGTACTTC | CASSLAHTTEQYF
TRBJ2-1 | 16 | TRBD2 | many | TRBV12-3/TRBV12-4 | TGTGCCAGCAGTCGTTGGACTAGCGGTAACTACAATGAGCAGTTCTTC | CASSRWTSGNYNEQFF
TRBJ1-5 | 13 | . | . | TRBV29-1 | TGCAGCGTTACTTCAGGGGTGAATCAGCCCCAGCATTTT | CSVTSGVNQPQHF
TRBJ2-2 | 17 | . | many | TRBV5-5 | TGTGCCTCGGGCCCGACGCCCCGGACCGGGAACACCGGGGAGCTGTTTTTT | CASGPTPRTGNTGELFF
TRBJ2-2 | 13 | . | . | TRBV27 | TGTGCCAGCAGTTTACTGCTCACCGGGGAGCTGTTTTTT | CASSLLLTGELFF
TRBJ2-7 | 14 | TRBD1 | many | TRBV6-1 | TGTGCCAGCAGTCCGGACAGGGGGAGGTACGAGCAGTACTTC | CASSPDRGRYEQYF
TRBJ2-1 | 14 | . | few | TRBV4-2 | TGTGCCAGCAGCCAAGAACTCCTTTTGGATGAGCAGTTCTTC | CASSQELLLDEQFF
TRBJ1-1 | 13 | . | . | TRBV5-8 | TGTGCCAGCAGCCTAACCGTAAGAACTGAAGCTTTCTTT | CASSLTVRTEAFF
TRBJ2-2 | 15 | TRBD2 | few | TRBV12-3/TRBV12-4 | TGTGCCAGCAGTTTAGGTAGCGGGGTAAGCGGGGAGCTGTTTTTT | CASSLGSGVSGELFF
TRBJ2-1 | 14 | . | many | TRBV5-6 | TGTGCCAGCAGCTTAGTGGTCAGCGGCAATGAGCAGTTCTTC | CASSLVVSGNEQFF